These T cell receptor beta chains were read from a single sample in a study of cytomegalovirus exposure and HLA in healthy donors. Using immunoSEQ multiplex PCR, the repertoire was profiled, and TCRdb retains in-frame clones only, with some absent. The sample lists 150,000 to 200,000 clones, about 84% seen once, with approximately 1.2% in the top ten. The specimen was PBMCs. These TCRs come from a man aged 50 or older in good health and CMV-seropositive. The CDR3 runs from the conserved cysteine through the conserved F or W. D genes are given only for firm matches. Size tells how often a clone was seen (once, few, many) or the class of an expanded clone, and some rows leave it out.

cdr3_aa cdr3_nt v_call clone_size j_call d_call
CASSPGQWNDGYTF TGCGCCAGCAGCCCGGGACAGTGGAACGATGGCTACACCTTC TRBV5-1 - TRBJ1-2 TRBD1
CAWSVPPGLVYGYTF TGTGCCTGGAGTGTACCCCCAGGGCTTGTCTATGGCTACACCTTC TRBV30 - TRBJ1-2 -
CASRVWGEGTETQYF TGTGCCAGCAGGGTTTGGGGGGAGGGGACAGAGACCCAGTACTTC TRBV9 few TRBJ2-5 TRBD2
CASRRGQGDYEQYF TGTGCCAGCAGACGGGGACAGGGGGACTACGAGCAGTACTTC TRBV6-1 - TRBJ2-7 TRBD1
CASRRGAISNQPQHF TGTGCCAGCAGACGGGGTGCCATTAGCAATCAGCCCCAGCATTTT TRBV7-8 - TRBJ1-5 -
CASSTTEDLYNEQFF TGTGCCAGCAGCACGACAGAGGACCTGTACAATGAGCAGTTCTTC TRBV7-8 - TRBJ2-1 -
CASRAWGGLAGVTGELFF TGTGCCAGCAGGGCCTGGGGAGGGCTAGCGGGAGTGACTGGGGAGCTGTTTTTT TRBV6-4 - TRBJ2-2 TRBD2
CASSPDRGKPQHF TGTGCCAGCTCACCGGACAGGGGAAAGCCCCAGCATTTT TRBV18 - TRBJ1-5 TRBD1
CASSEWLAGGSDTQYF TGTGCCAGCAGTGAATGGCTAGCGGGGGGGTCAGATACGCAGTATTTT TRBV6-1 few TRBJ2-3 TRBD2
CASSSIGGNTEAFF TGTGCCAGCAGTTCAATAGGGGGCAACACTGAAGCTTTCTTT TRBV6-5 - TRBJ1-1 TRBD1
CASSYYTGGWAGELFF TGTGCCAGCAGCTATTACACGGGAGGTTGGGCCGGGGAGCTGTTTTTT TRBV27 - TRBJ2-2 TRBD2
CASAQDRNQPQHF TGTGCCAGTGCACAGGACCGCAATCAGCCCCAGCATTTT TRBV19 - TRBJ1-5 -
CASSYGANYGYTF TGTGCCAGCAGTTACGGTGCGAACTATGGCTACACCTTC TRBV6-5 - TRBJ1-2 -
CASQSGGETQYF TGTGCCAGCCAGTCGGGTGGCGAGACCCAGTACTTC TRBV2 few TRBJ2-5 -
CASSSEQGQGETQYF TGCGCCAGCAGCTCGGAACAGGGGCAGGGCGAGACCCAGTACTTC TRBV5-1 - TRBJ2-5 TRBD1
CASSLDSQETQYF TGTGCCAGCAGCCTCGACAGCCAAGAGACCCAGTACTTC TRBV7-8 - TRBJ2-5 -
CSVELYQETQYF TGCAGCGTTGAACTGTACCAAGAGACCCAGTACTTC TRBV29-1 - TRBJ2-5 -